This TCR beta chain was profiled in a study of shared clonotypes between healthy human individuals. Study at large: Donors, aged 18 to 49, were a couple of women and a few men.

Comments on this clone: What it binds is unknown.

This CDR3 region has 16 residues. Germline loops: CDR1 MGHRA, CDR2 YSYEKL. V was clipped by 2 bases and J by 6 bases; unmatched bases: 9. Sequenced by immunoSEQ multiplex PCR; TCRdb stores in-frame clones only, minus some. This sample has more than 2,000,000 clones, with 85% to 95% found just once. General observations from the study: Relative to their counterparts shared across all four donors, non-shared clonotypes exhibited diminished generation probabilities.

The authors divided CD4+ cells into CD45RA+ naive and CD45RA-negative memory subsets. The gene calls are TRBV4-1 and TRBJ2-7, with 11 bases matching TRBD2. Sample: naive CD4+ T cells from PBMCs. Subset given: CD45RA+ positively selected. The receptor comes from a young man in good health. Some clones in this sample may be carry-over from other donors' samples. The CDR3 nucleotides read TGCGCCAGCAGCCAATCCCGACTAGCGGGAAGGAGCGAGCAGTACTTC. Translation: CASSQSRLAGRSEQYF.